The entry that follows covers one TCR beta chain sequence. What it recognizes is unknown. Each CDR3 protein is one row after TCRdb ran MiXCR on the reads. The top ten clones hold roughly two fifths of a sample with hundreds of thousands of distinct CDR3 sequences, approximately 40% of them seen once. The entry originates in a study of T cell repertoires in cytomegalovirus infection. Trimming took 1 base from V and 2 from J, leaving 9 bases between them. The V gene's germline CDR1 is MNHEY and CDR2 SMNVEV (reference sequence). The CDR3 is made up of 14 amino acids. Sequenced material: cultured PBMCs, taken from culture after CMV antigen stimulation. The chain combines TRBV27 with TRBJ2-7; possibly TRBD2 for D (6 bases). The sequence was obtained from a human donor in good health (CMV status not recorded). Some clones in this sample may be carry-over from other donors' samples. CDR3 nucleotide sequence: TGTGCCAGCAGTTTATTAACGGGGGCCTACGAGCAGTACTTC. Protein product: CASSLLTGAYEQYF.